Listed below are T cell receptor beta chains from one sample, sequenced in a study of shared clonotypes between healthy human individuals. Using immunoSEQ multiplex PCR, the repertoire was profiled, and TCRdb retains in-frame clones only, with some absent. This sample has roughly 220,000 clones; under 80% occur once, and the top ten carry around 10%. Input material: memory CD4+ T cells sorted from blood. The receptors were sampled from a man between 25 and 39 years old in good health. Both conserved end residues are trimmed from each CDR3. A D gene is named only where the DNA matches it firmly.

AITDRTDGELF,-,TRBV10-3,TRBJ2-2
ASSFSAEDNEQF,-,TRBV5-1,TRBJ2-1
ASSYWTSGTYEQY,TRBD2,TRBV6-5,TRBJ2-7
ASSDLTSGSYNEQF,TRBD2,TRBV10-2,TRBJ2-1
ASSLFRGSSGANVLT,-,TRBV11-2,TRBJ2-6
SVENISDEQY,-,TRBV29-1,TRBJ2-7
ASSVTGGSGNTIY,TRBD1,TRBV9,TRBJ1-3
ASSAGPPRMTYNEQF,-,TRBV9,TRBJ2-1
ASSLQGYEQY,-,TRBV7-9,TRBJ2-7
ASTGARETQY,-,TRBV28,TRBJ2-5
ASAPGGNYGYT,-,TRBV19,TRBJ1-2
ASSYSIGIQETQY,-,TRBV6-6,TRBJ2-5
ASSRAGTSNTGELF,TRBD2,TRBV4-2,TRBJ2-2
ASSLARTGRGETQY,-,TRBV11-1,TRBJ2-5
ASSSGQGGTDTQY,TRBD1,TRBV5-4,TRBJ2-3
SAYGQGEQF,TRBD1,TRBV20-1,TRBJ2-1
ASSFGSEDSYYSNQPQH,-,TRBV7-9,TRBJ1-5
ASSLFRGHGETQY,-,TRBV7-7,TRBJ2-5
ASSIGFRETQY,-,TRBV19,TRBJ2-5
ATEKGRGDVEKLF,-,TRBV2,TRBJ1-4
ASSLTSGSEQY,-,TRBV7-2,TRBJ2-7
ASRQGLAGRLDEQY,TRBD2,TRBV28,TRBJ2-7
ASSPRLTGSFADTQY,TRBD1,TRBV7-9,TRBJ2-3
ASSPLPLMNTEAF,-,TRBV13,TRBJ1-1
ASRTGAFNYGYT,TRBD1,TRBV27,TRBJ1-2
SGAGLAGGSDTQY,TRBD2,TRBV29-1,TRBJ2-3
ASSLDSREAYEQY,-,TRBV7-2,TRBJ2-7
ASSLVTSGKNEQF,TRBD2,TRBV11-3,TRBJ2-1
ASSLDRRTSGSRHEQF,TRBD2,TRBV7-6,TRBJ2-1
ASSPYRSTDTQY,-,TRBV14,TRBJ2-3
AISGAGLAGRETQY,TRBD2,TRBV10-3,TRBJ2-5
ASSIMEGNYEQY,-,TRBV19,TRBJ2-7
AISEDKTGFDT,-,TRBV10-3,TRBJ1-2
ASSNVHMGEQY,-,TRBV19,TRBJ2-7
ATTGEANYGYT,TRBD1,TRBV2,TRBJ1-2
ASSVEAGYKETQY,-,TRBV9,TRBJ2-5
ASSETPGTGYEQY,TRBD1,TRBV6-1,TRBJ2-7
ASSGTGDGTEAF,TRBD1,TRBV5-1,TRBJ1-1
ASSQGYHGASGDSYNEQF,TRBD2,TRBV4-1,TRBJ2-1
ASSLPSSGHTGELF,TRBD2,TRBV7-9,TRBJ2-2
ASRSGAFNTGELF,-,TRBV2,TRBJ2-2
ASSQYTDYTEAF,-,TRBV23-1,TRBJ1-1
ASSISGIKETQY,-,TRBV19,TRBJ2-5
ASSLGRSYNEQF,-,TRBV27,TRBJ2-1
ASSISTAFYGYT,-,TRBV19,TRBJ1-2
ASSRAGEPRSDTQY,TRBD2,TRBV9,TRBJ2-3
ASSLYPPTSGRGQETQY,TRBD2,TRBV7-9,TRBJ2-5
ASSFQGAFNYGYT,-,TRBV7-9,TRBJ1-2
ATSSAIGLDYEQY,-,TRBV15,TRBJ2-7
ASSFAAGGPGEQY,TRBD2,TRBV28,TRBJ2-7
ASMVGNYGYT,-,TRBV2,TRBJ1-2
ASRTRTAGGYT,-,TRBV28,TRBJ1-2
ASSLLRLAGANRISEQY,TRBD2,TRBV11-2,TRBJ2-7
ASSLTSSTDTQY,-,TRBV5-1,TRBJ2-3